This TCR beta chain is from a study of cytomegalovirus exposure and HLA in healthy donors (dated by TCRdb to 2015 to 2018). For context, the study as a whole: According to a later analysis, one platform produced both the 120 validation repertoires and the approximately 660 repertoires of the first cohort. Besides the first cohort of roughly 640 subjects, a separate validation cohort made up of 120 different subjects was used. The study aimed to test whether signatures of past pathogen exposure could be identified by cataloging public T cell receptors. To predict cytomegalovirus infection status, the study combined high-throughput TCR immunosequencing, statistical association of individual TCRs with disease status, and machine learning.

There are a few counts of this clone. No cognate antigen has been identified for it. Base qualities are not provided; no much larger clone lies one nucleotide away. Separate from the roughly 630-subject first cohort, the validation cohort of over 90 subjects was the group to which the donors belonged. The junction shows trimming of 10 bases on V and 7 bases on J, plus 16 bases between the germline ends. Per the germline V gene (reference sequence), LNHDA is the CDR1 and SQIVND is the CDR2. From its cysteine to its phenylalanine, the CDR3 spans 12 amino acids. Of all the DNA, just the CDR3 is kept, 36 bases in frame from base 1. Receptor amplification or capture employed the immunoSEQ multiplex PCR assay. Regarding the original processing steps: A statistical classification framework was built for diagnosing cytomegalovirus status from the catalog of TCR beta chain sequences. Here the immuneACCESS table is served through TCRdb, limited to in-frame sequences with V and J called. Missing clones are a known gap in these copies; in checked studies unresolved V genes cover under half, and the rest lacks a known reason. V and J calls plus clone size are reproduced from that table; the DNA served to infer D and trimming. For this sample there are some 170,000 clones; about four fifths appear just once. The ten largest make up about 9.4% of the sample.

The investigation overall reported the following: Three of the identified cytomegalovirus-associated TCR beta chains were confirmed in vitro to be specific for cytomegalovirus antigens. Cytomegalovirus status was reported to be diagnosed by the classifier with high specificity and sensitivity in both the original and validation cohorts. A later analysis had no HLA typing for the validation cohort, so co-occurrence there was scored across all 130 or so repertoires. Across donors, most TCR sequences were observed very rarely, whereas some public TCRs were present in many individuals. The study listed approximately 160 TCR beta chains as associated with cytomegalovirus. According to the authors, the approach could potentially be generalized to other disease states and immunological phenotypes. In a later analysis, TCRs clustered in the first cohort were found to also tend to co-occur in the 100 to 150 validation repertoires, with approximately 93% of cluster scores above 0.

The chain was built from TRBV19 and TRBJ1-2; the D gene is perhaps TRBD1, on 5 matching bases. The receptor comes from a man aged 25 to 45 in good health and CMV-seropositive. The sample consisted of PBMCs. The CDR3 loop reads CATGPYGPGYTF. At the DNA level, the sequence is TGTGCCACAGGGCCCTATGGCCCTGGCTACACCTTC.